The 32 T cell receptor beta chains given below trace back to one sample, sequenced in a study of Graves' ophthalmopathy and Graves' hyperthyroidism. Using RNA transcripts, the TCR beta CDR3 regions were amplified. The first round was an RT-PCR with HTBI primers, and the second round was a multiplex PCR. TCRdb re-analysed the multiplex PCR reads in MiXCR, keeping a single row per CDR3 protein. The profile shows over 650,000 distinct CDR3 sequences, approximately 39% of them singletons. Sequences were obtained from peripheral blood. The source of these receptors is an adult man with Graves' ophthalmopathy.

Remarks on this clonotype: The CDR3 does not close with the conserved phenylalanine or tryptophan, likely indicating a read error. No DNA is shown, since the ends of the CDR3 on it are uncertain; the CDR3 is the one TCRdb lists. J is TRBJ2-2 and V is TRBV25-1; the table gives TRBD1 as D, unverified against the DNA. 11 amino acids form the CDR3, both terminal residues included. Germline V gene lookup returns CDR1 MGHDK and CDR2 SYGVNS. The CDR3 sequence: CASSERETGEG.

The chain recombines TRBV15 with TRBJ2-5; 7 nucleotides align to TRBD2. The trim removed 5 bases at V and 3 bases at J, leaving 9 bases unmatched. Germline CDR1 and CDR2: LNHNV and YYDKDF (reference sequence). The CDR3 length is 15 residues. CDR3 sequence: CATSFRTAGKETQYF. The CDR3 nucleotides are TGTGCCACCAGCTTTCGAACAGCGGGAAAAGAGACCCAGTACTTC. The full variable domain, completed using reference TRBV15 and TRBJ2-5, is DAMVIQNPRYQVTQFGKPVTLSCSQTLNHNVMYWYQQKSSQAPKLLFHYYDKDFNNEADTPDNFQSRRPNTSFCFLDIRSPGLGDTAMYLCATSFRTAGKETQYFGPGTRLLVL.

The chain uses TRBV10-3 and TRBJ1-2; TRBD1 agrees at 9 bases. Germline-derived CDR1 and CDR2 are ENHRY and SYGVKD. The J segment lost 0 bases and the V segment lost 4 bases, leaving 6 bases of the junction unmatched. The CDR3 contains 16 residues. The CDR3 loop reads CAISAGTGKSNYGYTF. The CDR3 nucleotides read TGTGCCATCAGTGCCGGGACAGGGAAATCTAACTATGGCTACACCTTC.

Ten or more counts support this clonotype. The V and J genes are TRBV2 and TRBJ2-6, with TRBD1 matching over 8 bases. The CDR3 contains 15 residues. Germline V gene data show CDR1 as SNHLY and CDR2 as FYNNEI. The V gene end was trimmed by 4 bases and the J gene end by 4 bases; junction bases not matched to a gene: 3. CDR3 amino acids: CASSGQGSGANVLTF. The CDR3 DNA reads as TGTGCCAGCAGTGGACAGGGGAGCGGGGCCAACGTCCTGACTTTC.

The rearrangement joins TRBV5-6 to TRBJ2-5, with 8 bases lining up with TRBD2. V shed 2 bases and J 5 bases; nucleotides not matched to a gene: 14. CDR1 and CDR2 from the germline V gene are SGHDT and YYEEEE. The CDR3 covers 17 residues. CDR3 amino acids: CASSLVLADDTGETQYF. CDR3 bases: TGTGCCAGCAGCTTAGTACTAGCGGATGACACCGGGGAGACCCAGTACTTC.

This clonotype has a single count. V usage is TRBV2 and J usage is TRBJ1-5; 10 bases line up with TRBD1. Looked up from germline, CDR1 is SNHLY and CDR2 is FYNNEI. Trimming cost V 6 bases and J 5 bases; bases outside gene matches: 7. The CDR3 runs 15 residues. CDR3 sequence reads: CASSIGTGEYQPQHF. The DNA of the CDR3 is TGTGCCAGCAGCATCGGGACAGGGGAATATCAGCCCCAGCATTTT.

This sequence joins TRBV5-6 and TRBJ1-2; possibly TRBD1 for D (5 bases). Trimming took 0 bases from V and 4 from J, leaving 13 bases between them. Per the germline V gene, CDR1 is SGHDT and CDR2 is YYEEEE. CDR3 length: 15 amino acids. CDR3 nucleotide sequence: TGTGCCAGCAGCTTGGACAGACAGAGGCCCTATGGCTACACCTTC. It codes for CASSLDRQRPYGYTF.

V usage is TRBV25-1 and J usage is TRBJ1-5; TRBD1 matches 7 bases. The CDR3 length is 15 residues. Germline-derived CDR1 and CDR2 are MGHDK and SYGVNS. V was clipped by 5 bases and J by 0 bases; unmatched bases: 4. CDR3 residues: CASSSGTDSNQPQHF. CDR3 sequence (DNA): TGTGCCAGCAGTAGCGGGACAGATAGCAATCAGCCCCAGCATTTT. Supplemented by reference TRBV25-1 and TRBJ1-5, the full variable domain reads EADIYQTPRYLVIGTGKKITLECSQTMGHDKMYWYQQDPGMELHLIHYSYGVNSTEKGDLSSESTVSRIRTEHFPLTLESARPSHTSQYLCASSSGTDSNQPQHFGDGTRLSIL.

This clonotype was detected many times. The CDR3 protein is CASRENNKGRGGYTF. The CDR3 bases are TGCGCCAGCAGAGAGAATAATAAGGGCAGAGGAGGCTACACCTTC. The rearrangement links TRBV10-2 to TRBJ1-2; D is unclear. V was shortened by 6 bases and J by 8 bases, with 22 bases between the two germline ends. The CDR3 length is 15 residues. Germline V lookup: CDR1 WSHSY, CDR2 SAAADI.

The chain employs TRBV19 and TRBJ1-2; the D gene is possibly TRBD1 (5 bases). Trimming shortened V by 9 bases and J by 5 bases, and 16 bases separated the two germline ends. CDR1 LNHDA and CDR2 SQIVND come from the germline V gene (reference sequence). This CDR3 contains 13 residues. The chain's CDR3 is CASSPGGEYGYTF. CDR3 in DNA: TGTGCCAGCTCACCAGGAGGGGAATATGGCTACACCTTC.

This clonotype was picked up many times. The V and J genes are TRBV10-3 and TRBJ2-5; 10 bases are a match to TRBD1. Germline CDR1 is ENHRY and CDR2 is SYGVKD. V shed 6 bases, J shed 5 bases, and the junction held 9 bases outside the gene matches. The CDR3 is made up of 15 amino acids. The CDR3 region has the DNA TGTGCCATCAGAACCGGGACAGGGGTTGGTGAGACCCAGTACTTC. As protein: CAIRTGTGVGETQYF.

This clonotype was detected a few times. The chain joins TRBV7-9 to TRBJ1-1, with D possibly being TRBD1 (6 bases). The CDR3 runs to 15 residues. Germline CDR1 and CDR2: SEHNR and FQNEAQ (reference sequence). V was pared by 6 bases and J by 4 bases, with 18 bases between. CDR3 region: CASSENPTGGTEAFF. CDR3 in DNA: TGTGCCAGCAGTGAAAATCCGACAGGCGGCACTGAAGCTTTCTTT.

This clonotype was detected ten times or more. Germline and junction disagree at one end, which may indicate a read error. The CDR3 loop reads CASSLGQGPYEQYF. CDR3 in DNA: TGTGCCAGCAGTTTAGGGCAGGGCCCCTACGAGCAGTACTTC. The rearrangement joins TRBV5-1 to TRBJ2-7; TRBD1 is a possible D gene (5 bases). The germline CDR1 and CDR2 sequences are SGHRS and YFSETQ. The length of the CDR3 is 14 residues. The variable domain in full, completed from reference TRBV5-1 and TRBJ2-7, reads KAGVTQTPRYLIKTRGQQVTLSCSPISGHRSVSWYQQTPGQGLQFLFEYFSETQRNKGNFPGRFSGRQFSNSRSEMNVSTLELGDSALYLCASSLGQGPYEQYFGPGTRLTVT.

V gene TRBV13 combines with J gene TRBJ1-4; the match to TRBD1 covers 7 bases. Trimming cost V 0 bases and J 8 bases; bases outside gene matches: 6. Germline V gene lookup returns CDR1 PRHDT and CDR2 FYEKMQ (reference sequence). This CDR3 has 15 amino acids. The CDR3: CASSLGTGRGEKLFF. CDR3 nucleotide sequence: TGTGCCAGCAGCTTAGGGACAGGGCGGGGAGAAAAACTGTTTTTT.

This clonotype was seen a few times. The chain uses TRBV9 and TRBJ2-7; D might be TRBD1 or TRBD2, each matching 5 bases. V lost 0 bases and J 5 bases, leaving 18 bases between the germline ends. The CDR3 is 16 amino acids. Germline V gene data show CDR1 as SGDLS and CDR2 as YYNGEE. As DNA, the CDR3 is TGTGCCAGCAGCGTAGATAAAAATAGGGACGCCCACGAGCAGTACTTC. Translation: CASSVDKNRDAHEQYF.

This clonotype has just a few counts. The genes are TRBV14 and TRBJ1-2, with D hard to call. Germline CDR1 and CDR2: SGHDN and FVKESK. V was pared by 0 bases and J by 8 bases, with 16 bases between. The CDR3 sequence is 15 residues long. The CDR3 spells CASSQDSYKGYGYTF. For the CDR3, the DNA is TGTGCCAGCAGCCAAGATAGTTATAAGGGTTACGGCTACACCTTC.

Of note for this clonotype: At one of its ends the junction is not consistent with the germline gene, which may arise from a read error. The chain links TRBV7-2 to TRBJ1-1; D unresolved. From germline, CDR1 is SGHTA and CDR2 FQGNSA. The CDR3 spans 12 residues. The CDR3 protein is CASSLMNSEAFF. CDR3 bases: TGTGCCAGCAGCTTAATGAACAGTGAAGCTTTCTTT.

In this sample, this clonotype turned up many times. This chain links TRBV7-9 with TRBJ2-5; 7 bases fit TRBD1. Germline assignment: CDR1 SEHNR and CDR2 FQNEAQ (reference sequence). The CDR3 consists of 16 residues. Trimming cost V 5 bases and J 2 bases; bases outside gene matches: 11. The CDR3 region is CASSLGQQVFQETQYF. DNA for the CDR3: TGTGCCAGCAGCCTGGGACAGCAAGTCTTTCAAGAGACCCAGTACTTC.

The chain links TRBV2 to TRBJ1-6, with 8 bases that match TRBD1. The CDR3 spans 14 residues. The trim removed 10 bases at V and 9 bases at J, leaving 11 bases unmatched. CDR1 and CDR2 (germline): SNHLY, FYNNEI. CDR3 bases: TGTGCCATCAGACAGGGGTCAGATATTTCACCCCTCCACTTT. Protein: CAIRQGSDISPLHF.

V and J are TRBV29-1 and TRBJ2-5; possibly TRBD1 or TRBD2 for D (5 bases each). V was trimmed by 6 bases and J by 3 bases, leaving 14 bases between them. This CDR3 comprises 13 residues. Germline V CDR1 and CDR2: SQVTM, ANQGSEA. CDR3 nucleotide sequence: TGCAGCGTCGAGGTTGGGACGGAAGAGACCCAGTACTTC. This encodes CSVEVGTEETQYF.

This clonotype was observed at least ten times. The V and J genes are TRBV6-4 and TRBJ1-1; D possibly corresponds to TRBD1 (5 bases). CDR3 length: 14 residues. V gave up 3 bases and J gave up 4 bases, with 12 bases separating them. CDR1 is MRHNA, CDR2 SNTAGT, per germline. The CDR3 DNA follows: TGTGCCAGCAGTGATGTCCCAGGGACCACTGAAGCTTTCTTT. It codes for CASSDVPGTTEAFF.

The chain recombines TRBV12-5 with TRBJ2-5; D gene unclear. CDR1 is LGHNT and CDR2 is FRNRAP in the germline V gene. The length of the CDR3 is 13 residues. V lost 3 bases, J lost 5 bases, and 10 bases lay in between. Here the CDR3 reads CASGFSGRETQYF. The CDR3 DNA reads as TGTGCTAGTGGTTTTAGTGGTAGGGAGACCCAGTACTTC.

The V call is TRBV6-5, the J call TRBJ2-2, with TRBD2 matching over 8 bases. V lost 2 bases and J lost 0; bases outside the gene matches: 8. Germline CDR1 reads MNHEY; CDR2 reads SVGAGI. CDR3 size: 18 residues. Here the CDR3 DNA reads TGTGCCAGCAGTTACGGTGTTTCGGGAGGGACGAACACCGGGGAGCTGTTTTTT. Translated: CASSYGVSGGTNTGELFF.

This clonotype was detected ten times or more. The rearrangement uses TRBV4-1 and TRBJ1-2, with D maybe TRBD1 (5 bases). This CDR3 contains 15 residues. Trimming took off 4 bases at V and 2 bases at J, with 14 bases between the two ends. Germline V lookup: CDR1 MGHRA, CDR2 YSYEKL. CDR3 sequence (DNA): TGCGCCAGCAGCCGAACAGGTGGCGGGAACTATGGCTACACCTTC. It encodes CASSRTGGGNYGYTF.

This clonotype was recorded many times. This chain connects TRBV6-1 to TRBJ1-5, with D perhaps TRBD1 (5 bases). The CDR3 covers 16 residues. V was cut by 4 bases and J by 2 bases, with 15 bases left in between. Looked up from germline, CDR1 is MNHNS and CDR2 is SASEGT. CDR3 DNA: TGTGCCAGCAGTGGCGGTGGGGGATCGGGCAATCAGCCCCAGCATTTT. Translated, it gives CASSGGGGSGNQPQHF.

The table lists this clonotype with a few counts. The rearrangement links TRBV10-3 to TRBJ1-1; perhaps TRBD1 as D (5 bases). The CDR3 contains 14 residues. With 9 bases removed from V and 5 bases from J, the gap between germline ends came to 19 bases. The germline gives CDR1 ENHRY, CDR2 SYGVKD. The CDR3 nucleotides are TGTGCCATTACCCGGGACCCCGGGCAGACTGAAGCTTTCTTT. Encoded protein: CAITRDPGQTEAFF.

The chain joins TRBV27 to TRBJ1-1; D is uncertain. V lost 6 bases, J lost 4 bases, and 12 bases lay in between. The CDR3 has 13 amino acids. Germline CDR1 MNHEY, CDR2 SMNVEV (reference sequence). As DNA, the CDR3 is TGTGCCAGCAGGCCGGGTCTGGGCACTGAAGCTTTCTTT. Protein: CASRPGLGTEAFF.

Details on this clonotype: Being one base from a much bigger clone, this may be a read error. This chain joins TRBV2 and TRBJ2-7; no firm D call. The germline CDR1 and CDR2 sequences are SNHLY and FYNNEI. V lost 3 bases and J lost 3, with 9 bases in between. There are 13 residues in the CDR3. The CDR3 is CASSDTPFYEQYF. CDR3 DNA: TGTGCCAGCAGTGACACCCCTTTCTACGAGCAGTACTTC. Using reference TRBV2 and TRBJ2-7 for the parts outside the CDR3, the full variable domain is EPEVTQTPSHQVTQMGQEVILRCVPISNHLYFYWYRQILGQKVEFLVSFYNNEISEKSEIFDDQFSVERPDGSNFTLKIRSTKLEDSAMYFCASSDTPFYEQYFGPGTRLTVT.

The chain uses TRBV12-3 or TRBV12-4 and TRBJ1-1; 7 nucleotides line up with TRBD1. The CDR3 sequence is 14 residues long. The ends lost 3 bases at V and 3 bases at J; junction bases unmatched: 4. The CDR3 coding sequence is TGTGCCAGCAGTTTTTCAACAGGGGACACTGAAGCTTTCTTT. Translated: CASSFSTGDTEAFF.

The CDR3 DNA is TGCGCGGGGGGACAGGGGATAGGAGGCACTGAAGCTTTCTTT. This gives the protein CAGGQGIGGTEAFF. The V gene is TRBV29-1, the J gene TRBJ1-1, with 10 bases that match TRBD1. This CDR3 comprises 14 residues. Germline V gene lookup returns CDR1 SQVTM and CDR2 ANQGSEA.

This clonotype has a count of ten or more. This rearrangement joins TRBV2 to TRBJ2-7; unclear D gene. The CDR3 runs 12 residues. Per the germline V gene, CDR1 is SNHLY and CDR2 is FYNNEI. V lost 0 bases, J lost 3 bases, and 3 bases lay in between. CDR3 sequence: CASSEASYEQYF. The CDR3 DNA reads as TGTGCCAGCAGTGAAGCAAGCTACGAGCAGTACTTC.

This clonotype was counted between two and nine times. The chain carries TRBV4-1 and TRBJ2-6, with D possibly being TRBD2 (5 bases). V was cut by 3 bases and J by 0 bases, with 9 bases left in between. This CDR3 contains 16 residues. Per the germline V gene, CDR1 is MGHRA and CDR2 is YSYEKL. The CDR3 DNA follows: TGCGCCAGCAGCCATCATACTAGCTCTGGGGCCAACGTCCTGACTTTC. Translating it yields CASSHHTSSGANVLTF.